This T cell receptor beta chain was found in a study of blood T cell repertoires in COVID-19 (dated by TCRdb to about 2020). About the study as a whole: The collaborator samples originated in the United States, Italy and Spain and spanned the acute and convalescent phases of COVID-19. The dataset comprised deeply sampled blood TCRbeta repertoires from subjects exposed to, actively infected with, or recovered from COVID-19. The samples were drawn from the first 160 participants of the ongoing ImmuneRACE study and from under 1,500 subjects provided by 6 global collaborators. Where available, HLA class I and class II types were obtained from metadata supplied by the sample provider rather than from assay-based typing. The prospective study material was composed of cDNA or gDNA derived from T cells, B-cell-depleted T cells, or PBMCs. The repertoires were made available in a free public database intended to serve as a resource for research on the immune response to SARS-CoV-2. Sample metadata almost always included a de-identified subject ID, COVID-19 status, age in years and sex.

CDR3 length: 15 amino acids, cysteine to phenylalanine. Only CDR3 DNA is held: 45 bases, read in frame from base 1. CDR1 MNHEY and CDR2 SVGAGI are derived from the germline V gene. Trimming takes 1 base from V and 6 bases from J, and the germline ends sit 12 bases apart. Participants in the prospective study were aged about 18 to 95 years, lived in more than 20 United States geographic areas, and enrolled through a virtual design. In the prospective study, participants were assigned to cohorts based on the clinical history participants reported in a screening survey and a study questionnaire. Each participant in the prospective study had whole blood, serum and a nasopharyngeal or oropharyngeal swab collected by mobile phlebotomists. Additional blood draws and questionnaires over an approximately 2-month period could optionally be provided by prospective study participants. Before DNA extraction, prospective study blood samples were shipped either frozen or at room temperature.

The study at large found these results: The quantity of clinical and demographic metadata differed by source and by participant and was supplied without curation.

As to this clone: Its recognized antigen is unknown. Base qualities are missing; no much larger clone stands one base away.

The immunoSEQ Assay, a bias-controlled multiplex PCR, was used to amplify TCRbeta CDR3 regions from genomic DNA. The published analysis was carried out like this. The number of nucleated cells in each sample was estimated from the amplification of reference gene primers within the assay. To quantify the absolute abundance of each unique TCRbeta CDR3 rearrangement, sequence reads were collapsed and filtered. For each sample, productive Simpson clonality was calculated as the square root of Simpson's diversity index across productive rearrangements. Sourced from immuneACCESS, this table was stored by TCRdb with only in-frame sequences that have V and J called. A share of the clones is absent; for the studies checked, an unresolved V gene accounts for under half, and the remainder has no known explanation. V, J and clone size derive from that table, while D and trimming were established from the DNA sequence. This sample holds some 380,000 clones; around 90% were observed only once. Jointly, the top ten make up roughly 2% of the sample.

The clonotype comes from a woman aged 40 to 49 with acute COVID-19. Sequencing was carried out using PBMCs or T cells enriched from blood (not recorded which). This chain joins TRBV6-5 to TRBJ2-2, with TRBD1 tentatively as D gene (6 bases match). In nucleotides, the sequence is TGTGCCAGCAGTTACTTACAGGGAAGGGCCGGGGAGCTGTTTTTT. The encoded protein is CASSYLQGRAGELFF.